In this sample, the clone carrying this T cell receptor beta chain turned up once. What it binds is unknown. The sample is drawn from a study of radiotherapy plus CTLA-4 blockade in lung cancer. In the study overall: The study recorded objective responses in 18% of patients and disease control in 31%. Study-wide points: Reported findings show early blood T cell clone dynamics, with interferon-beta, best predicted response. In blood, TCR clones derived from the tumor expanded after radiotherapy plus ipilimumab.

Sequencing used immunoSEQ multiplex PCR; TCRdb keeps in-frame clones, though not all of them. The repertoire includes roughly 80,000 clones, 60% to 85% of them detected once, and 4% sits in the top ten. The CDR3 has 15 residues. In germline, CDR1 is LNHDA, CDR2 SQIVND (reference sequence). V shed 5 bases, J shed 0 bases, and the junction held 5 bases outside the gene matches. The receptor's source is a human donor with non-small cell lung cancer who had a partial response to radiotherapy plus ipilimumab. Some clones in this sample may be carry-over from other donors' samples. V usage is TRBV19 and J usage is TRBJ2-5; the match to TRBD1 covers 8 bases. Sequenced here: peripheral blood, sampled from a patient treated with radiotherapy plus ipilimumab. The DNA of the CDR3 is TGTGCCAGTAGTCTACGACAGGGGAACCAAGAGACCCAGTACTTC. Its translation is CASSLRQGNQETQYF.